The 29 T cell receptor beta chains in this list originate from one sample, sequenced in a study of OX40 agonist ivuxolimab in advanced cancers. The assay was immunoSEQ multiplex PCR, and TCRdb's table has in-frame clones only and misses some. The top ten clones hold around 12% of a sample with roughly 50,000 clones, approximately 80% of them seen once. Sequenced here: CD4+ or CD8+ T cells sorted from blood, sampled in a trial of the OX40 agonist ivuxolimab. The source of these receptors is an adult with an advanced solid tumor such as melanoma, head and neck, liver or kidney cancer.

The J gene is TRBJ2-6, the V gene TRBV6-6; D is undetermined. There are 15 residues in the CDR3. The V gene's germline CDR1 is MNHNY and CDR2 SVGAGI (reference sequence). The V end was cut by 3 bases, the J end by 0 bases, with 6 bases between. CDR3 in amino acids: CASSYVYSGANVLTF. The DNA for the CDR3 is TGTGCCAGCAGTTATGTGTACTCTGGGGCCAACGTCCTGACTTTC.

The chain combines TRBV7-3 with TRBJ1-1; D remains unclear. The germline V gene has CDR1 SGHTA and CDR2 FQGTGA. V shed 0 bases and J shed 2 bases, with 7 bases lying between them. The CDR3 totals 14 residues. The CDR3 coding sequence is TGTGCCAGCAGCTTAACACACGGTAACACTGAAGCTTTCTTT. This codes for CASSLTHGNTEAFF.

This chain joins TRBV7-2 and TRBJ1-3; D is possibly TRBD1 (6 bases). Germline assignment: CDR1 SGHTA and CDR2 FQGNSA. This CDR3 contains 15 residues. V shed 5 bases and J shed 4 bases, with 15 bases lying between them. The CDR3: CASSPLTGFGNTIYF. Here the CDR3 DNA reads TGTGCCAGCAGCCCACTAACAGGGTTCGGAAACACCATATATTTT.

This chain joins TRBV6-5 and TRBJ1-5, with unresolved D. V was shortened by 8 bases and J by 4 bases, with 15 bases between the two germline ends. CDR3 length: 14 residues. Germline CDR1 and CDR2: MNHEY and SVGAGI. The CDR3: CASGGRQLNQPQHF. CDR3 DNA: TGTGCCAGCGGAGGACGGCAGCTAAATCAGCCCCAGCATTTT.

The V and J genes are TRBV6-5 and TRBJ1-5, with D possibly being TRBD1 (5 bases). CDR1 and CDR2 (germline): MNHEY, SVGAGI. CDR3 size: 13 residues. Trimming took 6 bases from V and 4 from J, leaving 10 bases between them. In DNA, the CDR3 is TGTGCCAGCAGCCGACAGCAAAATCAGCCCCAGCATTTT. It codes for CASSRQQNQPQHF.

This CDR3 is CASSPIHNRGGNEQFF. CDR3 nucleotides: TGTGCCAGCAGCCCCATTCACAACAGGGGGGGGAATGAGCAGTTCTTC. The chain carries TRBV7-8 and TRBJ2-1, with D possibly being TRBD1 (8 bases). The V end lost 5 bases, the J end lost 7 bases, and 21 bases lay between the germline ends. CDR1 SGHVS and CDR2 FQNEAQ come from the germline V gene. The CDR3 runs to 16 residues.

This sequence joins TRBV5-8 and TRBJ2-3; tentative D call: TRBD2 (6 bases). Germline CDR1 reads SGHTS; CDR2 reads YDEGEE. V lost 4 bases and J lost 2, with 14 bases in between. This CDR3 region has 15 residues. The CDR3 is CASSRPGLNTDTQYF. The CDR3 DNA sequence: TGTGCCAGCAGCCGGCCGGGACTGAACACAGATACGCAGTATTTT.

The rearrangement links TRBV6-5 to TRBJ1-3, with D unclear. Deletions cut 6 bases from V and 1 base from J, with 10 bases between. Germline V gene lookup returns CDR1 MNHEY and CDR2 SVGAGI. The CDR3 is 14 residues long. The CDR3: CASRSSGSGNTIYF. The CDR3 DNA reads TGTGCCAGCAGGAGTTCGGGATCTGGAAACACCATATATTTT.

The chain joins TRBV25-1 to TRBJ1-6; no clear D. Germline loops: CDR1 MGHDK, CDR2 SYGVNS. The CDR3 has 14 residues. Between the trimmed V and J ends, which lost 6 bases and 0 bases, there was a span of 6 bases. The CDR3 here is CASSAISYNSPLHF. As DNA, the CDR3 is TGTGCCAGCAGCGCCATCTCCTATAATTCACCCCTCCACTTT.

The chain uses TRBV28 and TRBJ1-2, with 8 bases identical to TRBD1. Germline CDR1 is MDHEN and CDR2 is SYDVKM. V was pared by 6 bases and J by 3 bases, with 9 bases of the junction left unmatched. CDR3 size: 15 residues. Written as DNA, the CDR3 is TGTGCCAGCAGCGATCCCAGGGGGCGCGACTATGGCTACACCTTC. It codes for CASSDPRGRDYGYTF.

The rearrangement uses TRBV6-5 and TRBJ1-3; D remains unclear. Germline CDR1 reads MNHEY; CDR2 reads SVGAGI. Trimming took 2 bases from V and 2 from J, leaving 13 bases between them. This CDR3 comprises 16 residues. This chain's CDR3 is CASSYGKLGTGNTIYF. The CDR3 DNA sequence: TGTGCCAGCAGTTACGGGAAGCTGGGGACTGGAAACACCATATATTTT.

The chain links TRBV4-1 to TRBJ1-1, with D possibly TRBD1 on 6 matching bases. The CDR3 extends over 17 amino acids. In germline, CDR1 is MGHRA, CDR2 YSYEKL. V was cut by 0 bases and J by 1 base, with 15 bases left in between. The CDR3 DNA sequence: TGCGCCAGCAGCCAAGATCCCCCAACAGGGACGAACACTGAAGCTTTCTTT. It encodes CASSQDPPTGTNTEAFF.

V usage is TRBV21-1 and J usage is TRBJ2-3; TRBD2 is the table's D call and was not checked against the DNA. TRBV21-1 counts as a pseudogene. This CDR3 contains 19 residues. CDR3 loop: CASTIQLAGCVRPEDTQYF. CDR3 in DNA: TGTGCCAGCACCATCCAACTAGCGGGGTGCGTAAGGCCGGAAGATACGCAGTATTTT.

This clone was counted between two and nine times. This chain joins TRBV6-5 and TRBJ2-5; D ambiguous. Trimming removed 5 bases at V and 0 bases at J, with 10 bases between. Germline V gives CDR1 MNHEY, CDR2 SVGAGI. The CDR3 runs to 14 residues. CDR3 amino acids: CASSRFGDQETQYF. The CDR3 DNA sequence: TGTGCCAGCAGTCGCTTTGGGGACCAAGAGACCCAGTACTTC.

The chain combines TRBV4-1 with TRBJ2-5, with 12 bases lining up with TRBD2. The J segment lost 5 bases and the V segment lost 4 bases, leaving 8 bases of the junction unmatched. CDR1 is MGHRA, CDR2 YSYEKL, per germline. The CDR3 is 16 amino acids. CDR3 in amino acids: CASSPGTSGLWETQYF. CDR3 DNA: TGCGCCAGCAGCCCGGGGACTAGCGGGTTGTGGGAGACCCAGTACTTC.

Of note for this clone: A read error may produce the germline difference seen at one junction end. This chain links TRBV18 with TRBJ1-5, with a weak D call TRBD1 (5 bases). This CDR3 has 13 residues. The germline gives CDR1 KGHSH, CDR2 LQKENI. The CDR3 DNA follows: TGTGCCAGCTCAGGGGGTAGCAACCAGCCCCAGCATTTT. It is translated as CASSGGSNQPQHF.

This clone was picked up a small number of times. The rearrangement uses TRBV6-1 and TRBJ2-5; D perhaps matches TRBD2 (5 bases). The CDR3 has 13 residues. The germline V gene has CDR1 MNHNS and CDR2 SASEGT. Trimming shortened V by 8 bases and J by 4 bases, and 14 bases separated the two germline ends. The CDR3 DNA sequence: TGTGCCAGCGCCTCCGGGGTTCGAGAGACCCAGTACTTC. Translating it yields CASASGVRETQYF.

The rearrangement joins TRBV4-1 to TRBJ1-3; the D is unclear. V was pared by 3 bases and J by 3 bases, with 9 bases between. Germline CDR1 reads MGHRA; CDR2 reads YSYEKL. The CDR3 length is 14 residues. The CDR3 sequence is CASSQGRLGNTIYF. CDR3 DNA sequence: TGCGCCAGCAGCCAGGGCAGACTTGGAAACACCATATATTTT.

The rearrangement links TRBV27 to TRBJ2-1; TRBD2 agrees at 8 bases. Per the germline V gene, CDR1 is MNHEY and CDR2 is SMNVEV (reference sequence). V lost 4 bases and J lost 2; bases outside the gene matches: 4. This CDR3 has 15 residues. The DNA for the CDR3 is TGTGCCAGCAGTTCTGCGGGAGGAACCTACAATGAGCAGTTCTTC. Its protein product is CASSSAGGTYNEQFF.

The V call is TRBV7-2, the J call TRBJ1-5; a possible D gene is TRBD1 (6 bases). Per the germline V gene, CDR1 is SGHTA and CDR2 is FQGNSA. The CDR3 contains 15 residues. V lost 1 base, J lost 2 bases, and 9 bases lay in between. The CDR3 reads CASSLGQGRNQPQHF. The CDR3 nucleotides are TGTGCCAGCAGCTTAGGTCAGGGGCGCAATCAGCCCCAGCATTTT.

This rearrangement joins TRBV6-5 to TRBJ1-6, with a possible D match to TRBD1 (5 bases). The CDR3 loop spans 15 amino acids. Trimming removed 7 bases at V and 9 bases at J, with 19 bases between. Germline CDR1 is MNHEY and CDR2 is SVGAGI. For the CDR3, the DNA is TGTGCCAGCACCCGGAGCATTGGGGGTATTTCACCCCTCCACTTT. Amino acid sequence: CASTRSIGGISPLHF.

There are many counts of this clone. The V and J genes are TRBV6-1 and TRBJ1-3, with 7 positions matching TRBD1. With 7 bases clipped from V and 2 bases from J, the junction kept 8 bases outside the gene matches. The germline CDR1 and CDR2 sequences are MNHNS and SASEGT. This CDR3 spans 15 amino acids. The CDR3 DNA follows: TGTGCCAGCAAACAACAGGGGAGCCCTGGAAACACCATATATTTT. Translation gives CASKQQGSPGNTIYF.

V and J are TRBV6-1 and TRBJ1-4; unclear D gene. The CDR3 has 13 amino acids. The ends were cut back, 1 base at V and 7 bases at J, with 7 bases in the middle. Germline V gene lookup returns CDR1 MNHNS and CDR2 SASEGT. The DNA for the CDR3 is TGTGCCAGCAGTGAAGGCCAGTCTGAAAAACTGTTTTTT. It translates to CASSEGQSEKLFF.

This chain links TRBV28 with TRBJ2-2, with TRBD1 identical over 9 bases. Germline CDR1 is MDHEN and CDR2 is SYDVKM. The CDR3 consists of 14 residues. Losses at the gene ends were 5 bases for V and 7 bases for J; bases not matched to a gene: 5. As DNA, the CDR3 is TGTGCCAGCAGTCGACAGGGGGGCGGCGGGGAGCTGTTTTTT. It yields the protein CASSRQGGGGELFF.

The genes are TRBV2 and TRBJ1-1; a weak D match, TRBD1 (5 bases). Per germline, CDR1 SNHLY and CDR2 FYNNEI. The CDR3 consists of 13 residues. V shed 5 bases and J shed 1 base, with 8 bases lying between them. The CDR3 is CASSFDRNTEAFF. The DNA of the CDR3 is TGTGCCAGCAGTTTTGACAGGAACACTGAAGCTTTCTTT.

V usage is TRBV6-1 and J usage is TRBJ2-1, with D possibly TRBD2 on 6 matching bases. Per germline, CDR1 MNHNS and CDR2 SASEGT. The CDR3 extends over 11 amino acids. V dropped 11 bases and J dropped 10 bases, with 15 bases sitting between them. CDR3 nucleotides: TGTGCCGCCGGGGACTGGGGGGAGCAGTTCTTC. It is translated as CAAGDWGEQFF.

This clone was counted once. This rearrangement joins TRBV5-1 to TRBJ2-1; 8 nucleotides match TRBD2. Germline CDR1 is SGHRS and CDR2 is YFSETQ. The CDR3 contains 14 residues. The V gene end was trimmed by 4 bases and the J gene end by 8 bases; junction bases not matched to a gene: 8. DNA of the CDR3: TGCGCCAGCAGCATCAGGACTAGCATCGATGAGCAGTTCTTC. Translating it yields CASSIRTSIDEQFF.

This rearrangement joins TRBV30 to TRBJ1-1; D not certain. The CDR3 has 12 amino acids. Germline V CDR1 and CDR2: GTSNPN, SVGIG (reference sequence). V was shortened by 4 bases and J by 11 bases, with 17 bases between the two germline ends. CDR3 in DNA: TGTGCCTGGATAGGGCCGACTTGGATGGCTTTCTTT. Amino acid sequence: CAWIGPTWMAFF.

The chain joins TRBV5-1 to TRBJ1-2; the D is unclear. Germline V gives CDR1 SGHRS, CDR2 YFSETQ. V was clipped by 0 bases and J by 0 bases, with 6 bases between them. The CDR3 runs to 14 residues. CDR3 sequence reads: CASSLDSTNYGYTF. CDR3 bases: TGCGCCAGCAGCTTGGACAGTACTAACTATGGCTACACCTTC.